Each of the 20 T cell receptor beta chains below was sequenced from the same sample in a study of T cell repertoires in cytomegalovirus infection. No cognate antigen is known for these TCRs. TCRdb passed the reads through MiXCR, listing each CDR3 protein once. The table lists fewer than 1,000,000 distinct CDR3 sequences, around 31% of them singletons, with over 13% in the top ten. Material: cultured CD8+ T cells from PBMCs, obtained from culture after CMV antigen stimulation. These receptor sequences come from a human donor in good health (CMV status not recorded). Some clones in this sample may be carry-over from other donors' samples.

The V gene is TRBV7-9, the J gene TRBJ1-2; D not resolved. Germline V gives CDR1 SEHNR, CDR2 FQNEAQ (reference sequence). The ends were cut back, 5 bases at V and 6 bases at J, with 16 bases in the middle. CDR3 length: 14 amino acids. The CDR3 DNA sequence: TGTGCCAGCAGCGACCGGGTCCTGCACCATGGCTACACCTTC. Its translation is CASSDRVLHHGYTF.

Only a few counts were recorded for this clonotype. The chain employs TRBV20-1 and TRBJ1-2; tentative D call: TRBD1 (6 bases). This CDR3 comprises 14 residues. Trimming took off 4 bases at V and 3 bases at J, with 15 bases between the two ends. Germline-derived CDR1 and CDR2 are DFQATT and SNEGSKA (reference sequence). CDR3 amino acids: CSAKSRDIHYGYTF. Written as DNA, the CDR3 is TGCAGTGCTAAGAGCCGGGACATTCACTATGGCTACACCTTC.

CDR3 in amino acids: CASIRTGGAGANVLTF. For the CDR3, the DNA is TGTGCCAGTATAAGGACAGGGGGCGCTGGGGCCAACGTCCTGACTTTC. V gene TRBV19 combines with J gene TRBJ2-6, with TRBD1 matching 11 bases. Germline CDR1 reads LNHDA; CDR2 reads SQIVND (reference sequence). With 7 bases clipped from V and 2 bases from J, the junction kept 4 bases outside the gene matches. The CDR3 has 16 residues.

Here the CDR3 reads CASSQDRLRGPGNTIYF. The DNA of the CDR3 is TGCGCCAGCAGCCAAGATCGGCTCAGGGGACCTGGAAACACCATATATTTT. The chain is built from TRBV4-1 and TRBJ1-3; tentatively, D is TRBD1 (6 bases). Germline assignment: CDR1 MGHRA and CDR2 YSYEKL. V was pared by 0 bases and J by 2 bases, with 14 bases between. This CDR3 region has 17 residues.

The chain joins TRBV12-3 or TRBV12-4 to TRBJ2-3, with unresolved D. Trimming took 6 bases from V and 2 from J, leaving 9 bases between them. This CDR3 spans 13 amino acids. DNA of the CDR3: TGTGCCAGCAGCCACGCCTACACAGATACGCAGTATTTT. Encoded protein: CASSHAYTDTQYF.

This chain joins TRBV19 and TRBJ2-2; D is ambiguous. The germline V gene has CDR1 LNHDA and CDR2 SQIVND (reference sequence). V shed 7 bases and J shed 3 bases, with 12 bases lying between them. This CDR3 is built from 14 residues. Here the CDR3 DNA reads TGTGCCAGTATTACGTCCACGCACACCGGGGAGCTGTTTTTT. It translates to CASITSTHTGELFF. Full variable domain (rest looked up from reference TRBV19 and TRBJ2-2): DGGITQSPKYLFRKEGQNVTLSCEQNLNHDAMYWYRQDPGQGLRLIYYSQIVNDFQKGDIAEGYSVSREKKESFPLTVTSAQKNPTAFYLCASITSTHTGELFFGEGSRLTVL.

On this clonotype: Germline is not matched at one junction end, which may reflect a read error. The rearrangement uses TRBV7-8 and TRBJ2-3; no clear D. The CDR3 is 13 amino acids. Per the germline V gene, CDR1 is SGHVS and CDR2 is FQNEAQ. CDR3 residues: CVSSLDGTDTQYF. The CDR3 region has the DNA TGTGTCAGCAGCTTAGACGGCACAGATACGCAGTATTTT.

In nucleotides, the CDR3 is TGTGCCAGTAGTAGGGCCCCCGGGGATACGCAGTATTTT. It specifies CASSRAPGDTQYF. The genes are TRBV19 and TRBJ2-3; the D is unclear. The CDR3 has 13 amino acids. Germline-derived CDR1 and CDR2 are LNHDA and SQIVND (reference sequence). V was pared by 4 bases and J by 6 bases, with 11 bases between.

This clonotype was counted between two and nine times. This chain joins TRBV28 and TRBJ2-2, with D possibly TRBD1 on 6 matching bases. Between the trimmed V and J ends, which lost 6 bases and 4 bases, there was a span of 15 bases. CDR1 MDHEN and CDR2 SYDVKM come from the germline V gene. The CDR3 totals 15 residues. The CDR3 bases are TGTGCCAGCAGCCCTACAGGGACGTCCACCGGGGAGCTGTTTTTT. It specifies CASSPTGTSTGELFF.

In its sample, this clonotype was seen a few times. This CDR3 is CASSGDRDRYGYTF. The CDR3 DNA reads TGTGCCAGCAGTGGGGACAGGGATAGGTATGGCTACACCTTC. The chain links TRBV5-5 to TRBJ1-2; TRBD1 matches 9 bases. CDR1 is SGHKS, CDR2 YYEKEE, per germline (reference sequence). The CDR3 has 14 residues. V was clipped by 5 bases and J by 5 bases; unmatched bases: 7.

This rearrangement joins TRBV28 to TRBJ2-5; D ambiguous. Trimming removed 8 bases from V and 0 bases from J, with 19 bases in between. Germline CDR1 reads MDHEN; CDR2 reads SYDVKM. The CDR3 length is 16 residues. The CDR3 is CASARHRVGDQETQYF. The CDR3 region has the DNA TGTGCCAGCGCCCGCCACCGGGTGGGCGACCAAGAGACCCAGTACTTC.

The rearrangement uses TRBV12-3 or TRBV12-4 and TRBJ2-5; D is unresolved. The CDR3 contains 14 residues. Trimming took off 2 bases at V and 4 bases at J, with 11 bases between the two ends. CDR3 DNA sequence: TGTGCCAGCAGTTTATTAGGGAAAGGAGAGACCCAGTACTTC. Protein: CASSLLGKGETQYF.

This clonotype was recorded a few times. The rearrangement links TRBV7-9 to TRBJ1-2; TRBD1 might be the D (6 bases). Germline V gene lookup returns CDR1 SEHNR and CDR2 FQNEAQ (reference sequence). This CDR3 spans 16 amino acids. V lost 5 bases to trimming and J lost 0 bases, with 16 bases between them. CDR3 sequence: CASSPRGGEANYGYTF. DNA of the CDR3: TGTGCCAGCAGCCCCCGAGGGGGAGAAGCTAACTATGGCTACACCTTC.

This clonotype was detected a few times. This CDR3 is CASLSGTEAFF. In DNA, the CDR3 is TGTGCCAGTCTTTCGGGCACTGAAGCTTTCTTT. The rearrangement uses TRBV25-1 and TRBJ1-1; no definite D call. The V gene's germline CDR1 is MGHDK and CDR2 SYGVNS. Between the trimmed V and J ends, which lost 9 bases and 4 bases, there was a span of 9 bases. The CDR3 runs 11 residues. The entire variable domain, with the rest obtained from reference TRBV25-1 and TRBJ1-1, is as follows: EADIYQTPRYLVIGTGKKITLECSQTMGHDKMYWYQQDPGMELHLIHYSYGVNSTEKGDLSSESTVSRIRTEHFPLTLESARPSHTSQYLCASLSGTEAFFGQGTRLTVV.

In this sample, this clonotype turned up a few times. The chain links TRBV6-2 or TRBV6-3 to TRBJ1-2, with TRBD1 as a possible D gene (5 bases). This CDR3 comprises 16 residues. Germline CDR1 reads MNHEY; CDR2 reads SVGEGT. V was clipped by 0 bases and J by 4 bases, with 15 bases between them. The CDR3, as DNA: TGTGCCAGCAGTTACTCGACGGACACCGGATCCTATGGCTACACCTTC. Protein product: CASSYSTDTGSYGYTF.

This clonotype has more than one count but fewer than ten. In DNA form, the CDR3 reads TGTGCCAGCAGCCCACCCGACAGGCCGGACCAAGAGACCCAGTACTTC. It is translated as CASSPPDRPDQETQYF. This sequence joins TRBV11-2 and TRBJ2-5, with D maybe TRBD1 (6 bases). The V gene lost 5 bases and the J gene lost 0 bases, with 16 bases spanning the gap. Germline values: CDR1 SGHAT, CDR2 FQNNGV. The CDR3 is 16 amino acids.

This clonotype was detected only a few times. This chain links TRBV27 with TRBJ1-1; possible D gene TRBD1, 5 bases. The CDR3 is 14 residues long. Looked up from germline, CDR1 is MNHEY and CDR2 is SMNVEV (reference sequence). Deletions cut 10 bases from V and 1 base from J, with 16 bases between. The DNA of the CDR3 is TGTGCCACCTCCCTGACGGGGCCGAACACTGAAGCTTTCTTT. It translates to CATSLTGPNTEAFF.

There are a few counts of this clonotype. The gene calls are TRBV15 and TRBJ2-7; D is unclear. The CDR3 runs 14 residues. V lost 6 bases to trimming and J lost 2 bases, with 14 bases between them. In germline, CDR1 is LNHNV, CDR2 YYDKDF (reference sequence). CDR3 sequence reads: CATSENGSPYEQYF. CDR3 nucleotide sequence: TGTGCCACCAGTGAGAATGGTTCCCCCTACGAGCAGTACTTC.

With respect to this clonotype: Sequence at one end of the junction differs from germline and may be a read error. This rearrangement joins TRBV11-2 to TRBJ2-3, with 9 bases lining up with TRBD1. Germline-derived CDR1 and CDR2 are SGHAT and FQNNGV. The CDR3 extends over 15 amino acids. The chain's CDR3 is CASSLSGQGSDTRYF. As DNA, the CDR3 is TGTGCCAGCAGCTTATCGGGACAGGGTTCCGATACGCGGTATTTT.

CDR3 in amino acids: CASSPYTGGALYEQYF. DNA for the CDR3: TGTGCCAGCAGCCCTTACACAGGGGGTGCCCTCTACGAGCAGTACTTC. The V gene is TRBV11-2, the J gene TRBJ2-7; 8 bases align to TRBD1. The V gene's germline CDR1 is SGHAT and CDR2 FQNNGV. V lost 5 bases to trimming and J lost 3 bases; unmatched junction nucleotides: 12. The CDR3 runs to 16 residues.